This T cell receptor beta chain stems from a study of regulatory dendritic cells for organ transplantation. Study-wide findings and caveats: Memory CD8+ T cells were the most oligoclonal; naive cells were highly diverse.

Generated by immunoSEQ multiplex PCR, the TCRdb table keeps only in-frame clones and is missing some. The profile shows nearly 30,000 clones, about 79% of them singletons. Concerning this clone: What it binds is not known.

CDR3 length: 11 amino acids. Germline assignment: CDR1 MNHNY and CDR2 SVGAGI (reference sequence). The V gene lost 4 bases and the J gene lost 3 bases, with 4 bases spanning the gap. The receptor was isolated from a human donor in good health. V usage is TRBV6-6 and J usage is TRBJ2-7; D is ambiguous. Sequencing was done on a sample of memory CD4+ T cells from blood. Regarding subset: CD45RO+ memory T cells. The CDR3 coding sequence is TGTGCCAGCAGTTCCTACTACGAGCAGTACTTC. Its protein is CASSSYYEQYF.